This TCR beta chain is drawn from a study of cytomegalovirus exposure and HLA in healthy donors. About this clone: Antigen specificity is unknown.

Whole-study findings and limits: Presence/absence analyses took donor sequencing depth as roughly uniform.

The PCR was carried out with 60 Vbeta primers and 13 Jbeta primers. The protocol was immunoSEQ multiplex PCR, while the TCRdb copy is restricted to in-frame clones and leaves out a portion. The data show roughly 140,000 clones, roughly 80% seen once. The CDR3 is 13 residues long. V shed 7 bases and J shed 3 bases, with 12 bases lying between them. Germline CDR1 MGHDK, CDR2 SYGVNS. Specimen: PBMCs. The receptor was isolated from a human donor in good health. J is TRBJ2-5 and V is TRBV25-1, with a possible D match to TRBD2 (5 bases). The CDR3 loop reads CASTTIGEETQYF. The CDR3 bases are TGTGCCAGCACCACGATCGGGGAAGAGACCCAGTACTTC.